What follows are 17 T cell receptor beta chains derived from one specimen sequenced in a study of blood T cell repertoires in COVID-19. The assay was immunoSEQ multiplex PCR, and TCRdb's table has in-frame clones only and misses some. The sample carries roughly 250,000 clones, approximately 80% recorded once. Input material: peripheral blood. Receptors originate from an elderly woman with active or convalescent COVID-19.

The chain employs TRBV5-6 and TRBJ1-5; 8 positions match TRBD1. Germline loops: CDR1 SGHDT, CDR2 YYEEEE. V shed 1 base and J 2 bases; nucleotides not matched to a gene: 8. The CDR3 has 17 residues. DNA for the CDR3: TGTGCCAGCAGCTTGATGGGACAGGAACTGGGCAATCAGCCCCAGCATTTT. This encodes CASSLMGQELGNQPQHF.

The chain has TRBV21-1 and TRBJ2-1; the table's TRBD2 call for D was not verified on the DNA. TRBV21-1 is a pseudogene segment. The CDR3 runs to 15 residues. The CDR3, as DNA: TGTGCCAGCAGCAAAGACAGGGAGGGAATTAATGAGCAGTTCTTC. It encodes CASSKDREGINEQFF.

The chain employs TRBV5-1 and TRBJ1-1, with TRBD1 identical over 9 bases. The CDR3 runs to 15 residues. The germline gives CDR1 SGHRS, CDR2 YFSETQ. J gave up 4 bases and V 3 bases, and 7 bases lay outside the gene matches. The CDR3 loop reads CASSSTTGGGTEAFF. The CDR3 DNA reads as TGCGCCAGCAGCTCGACCACAGGGGGCGGCACTGAAGCTTTCTTT. The full variable domain, rest sourced from reference TRBV5-1 and TRBJ1-1, is KAGVTQTPRYLIKTRGQQVTLSCSPISGHRSVSWYQQTPGQGLQFLFEYFSETQRNKGNFPGRFSGRQFSNSRSEMNVSTLELGDSALYLCASSSTTGGGTEAFFGQGTRLTVV.

This clone was detected only a few times. J is TRBJ2-7 and V is TRBV28; 10 positions agree with TRBD1. Germline CDR1 MDHEN, CDR2 SYDVKM. The length of the CDR3 is 16 residues. V lost 2 bases to trimming and J lost 6 bases; unmatched junction nucleotides: 10. CDR3 nucleotide sequence: TGTGCCAGCAGTTTAGGACACGCGGACAGGGGGTTCGAGCAGTACTTC. It codes for CASSLGHADRGFEQYF.

The chain joins TRBV3-1 (or the pseudogene TRBV3-2) to TRBJ2-1; 10 positions agree with TRBD2. The V segment lost 4 bases and the J segment 3 bases; nucleotides outside the gene matches: 3. Germline CDR1 is LGHDT and CDR2 is YNNKEL (reference sequence). This CDR3 is 15 amino acids long. The CDR3 coding sequence is TGTGCCAGCAGCCCGGGGACTAGCGACTACAATGAGCAGTTCTTC. Protein sequence: CASSPGTSDYNEQFF.

The rearrangement joins TRBV7-9 to TRBJ2-3; D remains ambiguous. CDR1 is SEHNR and CDR2 is FQNEAQ in the germline V gene (reference sequence). Between the trimmed V and J ends, which lost 1 base and 0 bases, there was a span of 11 bases. This CDR3 contains 16 residues. The DNA of the CDR3 is TGTGCCAGCAGCTTAGAGGTTGGCGGTAGCACAGATACGCAGTATTTT. Translating it yields CASSLEVGGSTDTQYF.

V and J are TRBV5-6 and TRBJ2-7, with a tentative D call TRBD1 (7 bases). CDR3 length equals 15 residues. V was trimmed by 4 bases and J by 0 bases, leaving 14 bases between them. Germline V gene lookup returns CDR1 SGHDT and CDR2 YYEEEE. Here the CDR3 DNA reads TGTGCCAGCAGCCCCAGACAGGGACTCTCCTACGAGCAGTACTTC. It codes for CASSPRQGLSYEQYF.

In nucleotides, the CDR3 is TGTGCCAGTCGTCAAGGACAGGGCTTTTCCACAGATACGCAGTATTTT. Translating gives CASRQGQGFSTDTQYF. V gene TRBV19 combines with J gene TRBJ2-3; TRBD1 matches at 8 bases. Germline V gene data show CDR1 as LNHDA and CDR2 as SQIVND (reference sequence). V gave up 8 bases and J gave up 2 bases; unmatched junction bases: 12. The CDR3 extends over 16 amino acids.

As DNA, the CDR3 is TGTGCCACCAGCCCAAGTTGGGGTCGGGGAAACCAAGAGACCCAGTACTTC. Translation gives CATSPSWGRGNQETQYF. The V call is TRBV15, the J call TRBJ2-5, with D tentatively TRBD2 (5 bases). This CDR3 is built from 17 residues. Germline V lookup: CDR1 LNHNV, CDR2 YYDKDF (reference sequence). V lost 5 bases to trimming and J lost 0 bases, with 19 bases between them.

The chain uses TRBV18 and TRBJ2-2; 8 bases map to TRBD1. The CDR3 extends over 16 amino acids. V dropped 6 bases and J dropped 1; count of bases not matched to a gene: 7. Germline assignment: CDR1 KGHSH and CDR2 LQKENI. The CDR3 DNA reads TGTGCCAGCTCTCCCTCAGGGGGCGTGAACACCGGGGAGCTGTTTTTT. Its protein is CASSPSGGVNTGELFF.

The chain carries TRBV19 and TRBJ1-2, with a tentative D call TRBD1 (5 bases). Germline V gives CDR1 LNHDA, CDR2 SQIVND (reference sequence). There are 14 residues in the CDR3. Trimming left V 4 bases short and J 0 bases short, with 9 bases between. CDR3 in amino acids: CASSTTTANYGYTF. The CDR3 bases are TGTGCCAGTAGTACCACGACAGCTAACTATGGCTACACCTTC. The complete variable domain, with remaining parts taken from reference TRBV19 and TRBJ1-2, reads DGGITQSPKYLFRKEGQNVTLSCEQNLNHDAMYWYRQDPGQGLRLIYYSQIVNDFQKGDIAEGYSVSREKKESFPLTVTSAQKNPTAFYLCASSTTTANYGYTFGSGTRLTVV.

This sequence joins TRBV18 and TRBJ2-7; 7 nucleotides align to TRBD1. With V trimmed by 2 bases and J by 3 bases, 13 bases remained unmatched. There are 17 residues in the CDR3. Germline CDR1 reads KGHSH; CDR2 reads LQKENI. The CDR3 DNA reads TGTGCCAGCTCACCATCGAAAGGGGGCTACCTAAACTACGAGCAGTACTTC. The encoded protein is CASSPSKGGYLNYEQYF.

V usage is TRBV6-5 and J usage is TRBJ2-3; TRBD2 is a possible D gene (7 bases). This CDR3 comprises 15 residues. CDR1 and CDR2 (germline): MNHEY, SVGAGI. V dropped 0 bases and J dropped 8 bases, with 15 bases sitting between them. CDR3 loop: CASSYSKGGAGTQYF. CDR3 bases: TGTGCCAGCAGTTACTCGAAGGGGGGGGCCGGTACGCAGTATTTT.

The gene calls are TRBV30 and TRBJ1-3; weak D call: TRBD1 (5 bases). This CDR3 is built from 15 residues. Germline V lookup: CDR1 GTSNPN, CDR2 SVGIG (reference sequence). Trimming removed 8 bases from V and 1 base from J, with 18 bases in between. The chain's CDR3 is CAASGGDSSGNTIYF. The CDR3 DNA follows: TGTGCCGCTTCGGGGGGGGACTCATCTGGAAACACCATATATTTT.

V gene TRBV10-3 combines with J gene TRBJ1-2; TRBD1 might be the D (5 bases). This CDR3 spans 14 amino acids. Trimming removed 5 bases at V and 8 bases at J, with 18 bases between. Germline lookup yields CDR1 ENHRY and CDR2 SYGVKD. This CDR3 reads CAISLNTAGGGYTF. CDR3 bases: TGTGCCATCAGTTTAAACACCGCCGGGGGAGGCTACACCTTC.

This chain connects TRBV5-6 to TRBJ1-2; D unresolved. In germline, CDR1 is SGHDT, CDR2 YYEEEE. CDR3 size: 15 residues. Trimming took 0 bases from V and 6 from J, leaving 15 bases between them. The CDR3 DNA follows: TGTGCCAGCAGCTTGGCTCCGGGAGGAATCAATGGCTACACCTTC. This gives the protein CASSLAPGGINGYTF.

The chain joins TRBV6-5 to TRBJ1-5; 7 nucleotides match TRBD1. Germline CDR1 reads MNHEY; CDR2 reads SVGAGI. This CDR3 contains 14 residues. V lost 2 bases and J lost 6; bases outside the gene matches: 4. The CDR3 sequence is CASSYLDRAQPQHF. CDR3 coding DNA: TGTGCCAGCAGTTACCTCGACAGGGCTCAGCCCCAGCATTTT.